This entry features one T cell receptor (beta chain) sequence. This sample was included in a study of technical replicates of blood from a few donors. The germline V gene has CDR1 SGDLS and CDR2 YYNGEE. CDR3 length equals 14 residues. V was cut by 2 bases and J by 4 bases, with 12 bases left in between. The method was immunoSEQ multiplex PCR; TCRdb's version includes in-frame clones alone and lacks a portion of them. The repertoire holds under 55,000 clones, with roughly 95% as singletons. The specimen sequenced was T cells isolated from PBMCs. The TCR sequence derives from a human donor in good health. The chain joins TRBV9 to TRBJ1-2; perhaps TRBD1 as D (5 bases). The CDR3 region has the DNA TGTGCCAGCAGCGTGGGGGGGACTTTCTATGGCTACACCTTC. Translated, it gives CASSVGGTFYGYTF.